This T cell receptor beta chain is drawn from a study of blood T cell repertoires in COVID-19 (dated by TCRdb to the early 2020s). With respect to the entire study: The collaborator samples originated in the United States, Italy and Spain and spanned the acute and convalescent phases of COVID-19. The material from the prospective study consisted of cDNA or gDNA derived from T cells, B-cell-depleted T cells, or PBMCs. The dataset comprised deeply sampled blood TCRbeta repertoires from subjects exposed to, actively infected with, or recovered from COVID-19. A freely available public database, intended as a resource for researchers studying the immune response to SARS-CoV-2, is where the repertoires were released. Samples were obtained from the ongoing ImmuneRACE study (first 160 participants) and from 1,000 to 1,500 subjects provided by 6 global collaborators. Sample metadata almost always included a de-identified subject ID, COVID-19 status, age in years and sex. HLA class I and class II types, where available, came from metadata supplied by the sample provider rather than from assay-based typing. The study at large found these results: The amount of clinical and demographic metadata varied by source and participant and was provided uncurated.

Whole blood was collected in K2EDTA tubes by collaborating institutions according to the institutions' own protocols. For TCRbeta analysis, collaborator samples were shipped as frozen whole blood, as isolated PBMCs, or as DNA extracted from either sample type. The immunoSEQ Assay, a bias-controlled multiplex PCR, was used to amplify TCRbeta CDR3 regions from genomic DNA. From the authors' description of their analysis: The number of nucleated cells in each sample was estimated by amplification of reference gene primers within the assay. To quantify the absolute abundance of each unique TCRbeta CDR3 rearrangement, sequence reads were collapsed and filtered. Productive Simpson clonality was computed per sample as the square root of Simpson's diversity index over productive rearrangements. In its TCRdb copy, this immuneACCESS table keeps in-frame sequences only and misses some clones. Where compared with another copy, unresolved V genes explain less than half of these, and the others have no known cause. Clone size and V and J calls were adopted from that table, with D and trimming inferred from the DNA. This sample has about 670,000 clones in its table, and just under 90% of those were observed once. The leading ten clones occupy under 0.3% of the sample.

Details on this clone: The clone's antigen remains unknown. No per-base quality is available; no much larger clone lies one base away.

The sequence derives from a woman aged 18-30 years with acute or convalescent COVID-19. What was sequenced was peripheral blood.

The CDR3 amino acid sequence is: CSVESQGPGYTF. The DNA sequence reads TGCAGCGTTGAAAGTCAGGGGCCGGGCTACACCTTC. The chain was built from TRBV29-1 and TRBJ1-2; tentative D gene TRBD1, with 6 bases matching. The CDR3 spans 12 residues, from the cysteine through the phenylalanine. Only the CDR3 portion is preserved as DNA: 36 bases, with reading frame beginning at the first base. CDR1 and CDR2 are read off the germline V gene as SQVTM and ANQGSEA. V sheds 2 bases and J sheds 8 bases, leaving 12 bases between their ends.